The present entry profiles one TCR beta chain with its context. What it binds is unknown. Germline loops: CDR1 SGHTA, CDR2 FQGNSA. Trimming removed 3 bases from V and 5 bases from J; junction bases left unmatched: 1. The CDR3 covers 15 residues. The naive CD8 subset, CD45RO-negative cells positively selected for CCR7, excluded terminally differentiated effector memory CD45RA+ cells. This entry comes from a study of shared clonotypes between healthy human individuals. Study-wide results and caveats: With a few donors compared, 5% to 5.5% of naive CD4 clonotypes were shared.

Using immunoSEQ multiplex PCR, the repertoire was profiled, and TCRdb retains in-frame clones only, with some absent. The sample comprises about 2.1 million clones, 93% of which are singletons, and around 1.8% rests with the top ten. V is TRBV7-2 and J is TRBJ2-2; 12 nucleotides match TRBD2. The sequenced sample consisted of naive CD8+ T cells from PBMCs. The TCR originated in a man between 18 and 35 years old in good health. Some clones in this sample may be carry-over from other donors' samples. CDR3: CASSFLAGGTGELFF. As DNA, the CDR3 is TGTGCCAGCAGCTTCCTAGCGGGAGGGACCGGGGAGCTGTTTTTT.